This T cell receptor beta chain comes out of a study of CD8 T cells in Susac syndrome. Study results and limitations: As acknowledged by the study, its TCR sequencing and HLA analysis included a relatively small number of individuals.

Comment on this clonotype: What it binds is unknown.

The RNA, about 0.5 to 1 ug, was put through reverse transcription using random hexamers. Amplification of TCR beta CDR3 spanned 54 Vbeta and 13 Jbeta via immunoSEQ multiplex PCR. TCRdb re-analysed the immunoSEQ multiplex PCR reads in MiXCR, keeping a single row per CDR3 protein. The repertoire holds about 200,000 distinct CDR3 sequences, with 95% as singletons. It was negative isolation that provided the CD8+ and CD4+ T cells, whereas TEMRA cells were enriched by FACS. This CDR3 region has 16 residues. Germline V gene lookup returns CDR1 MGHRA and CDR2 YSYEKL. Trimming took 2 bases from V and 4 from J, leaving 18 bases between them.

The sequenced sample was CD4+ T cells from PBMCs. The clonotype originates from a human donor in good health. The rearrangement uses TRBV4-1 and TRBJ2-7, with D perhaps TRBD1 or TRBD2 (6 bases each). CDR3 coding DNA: TGCGCCAGCAGCCAATCAGGCACTCTAGGGGGGTACGAGCAGTACGTC. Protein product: CASSQSGTLGGYEQYV.